This TCR beta chain derives from a study of cytomegalovirus exposure and HLA in healthy donors. As regards this clone: Antigen unknown. Relative to the germline gene, one junction end is altered; a read error may explain this.

Overall study results and limits: Later work found most CMV-associated TCR beta chains apparently HLA-restricted.

CDR1 is MNHEY and CDR2 is SMNVEV in the germline V gene (reference sequence). The CDR3 runs to 14 residues. Amplification used 60 Vbeta primers and 13 Jbeta primers. Sequencing was performed with immunoSEQ multiplex PCR; in TCRdb, only in-frame clones are kept and a portion is missing. The repertoire includes almost 200,000 clones, less than 80% of them detected once, and approximately 4% sits in the top ten. What was sequenced was PBMCs. This sequence joins TRBV27 and TRBJ1-5, with no clear D. The receptor comes from a woman aged 25 to 45 in good health and CMV-seropositive. DNA of the CDR3: TGTGCCAGCAGTCTATCCAATAGCAATCAGCCCCAGCATTTT. The encoded protein is CASSLSNSNQPQHF.